This T cell receptor (beta chain) was sequenced for a study of human T cells and chemical hapten exposure. The overall study: Alopecia universalis, totalis or areata was present in patients who were mostly female.

CDR3 length equals 18 residues. Stated time point: patch test 1, 2 weeks after DPC sensitization. Treatment described: therapeutic diphenylcyclopropenone sensitization with weekly scalp DPC. This clonotype was seen ten or more times. A single record per CDR3 protein comes from TCRdb applying MiXCR to the RACE reads. The sample holds approximately 80,000 distinct CDR3 sequences; approximately 12% are singletons and the top ten take about 4.2%. The material sequenced was whole blood, taken in connection with sensitization to the hapten diphenylcyclopropenone (DPC). The chain combines TRBV21-1 with TRBJ2-7; no DNA check was done on the table's D call, TRBD1. TRBV21-1 represents a pseudogene. This clonotype was sampled from a woman between 45 and 60 years old with alopecia areata. Some clones in this sample may be carry-over from other donors' samples. CDR3 sequence (DNA): TGTGCCAGCAGCAAAGATGTCAGGGGGGACAGTCGAATTTACGAGCAGTACTTC. Translated, it gives CASSKDVRGDSRIYEQYF.